The entry that follows covers one T cell receptor (beta chain) sequence. The antigen remains undetermined. This entry is derived from a study of vaccination and CD4 T cells after COVID-19. Overall study: Median time from second vaccine dose to sampling was roughly 65 days (14 to 241). Study-wide points: Median SARS-CoV-2-reactive clonotype numbers went from 21 to 38; this increase was not significant.

Cultured CD4+ T cell DNA was sequenced using the Oncomine TCR Beta short-read assay. A single record per CDR3 protein comes from TCRdb applying MiXCR to the PCR reads. The table records tens of thousands of distinct CDR3 sequences, 35% of them present only once. The sample's time point: late sampling 161 to 241 days after vaccination in a few convalescent patients. Treatment denoted: approximately 11-day PBMC culture with coronavirus spike peptide pools or control peptides (ViraFEST assay). CDR1 and CDR2 (germline): DFQATT, SNEGSKA (reference sequence). The V end lost 0 bases, the J end lost 5 bases, and 13 bases lay between the germline ends. This CDR3 comprises 14 residues.

This specimen consisted of CD4+ T cells from blood, cultured in vitro, obtained about 7 months after SARS-CoV-2 vaccination. The J gene is TRBJ1-2, the V gene TRBV20-1, with a tentative D call TRBD1 (5 bases). The origin of this receptor is a human donor who had recovered from COVID-19. CDR3 bases: TGCAGTGCTAGAGATACCAGGGAAGGGTATGGCTACACCTTC. Residues: CSARDTREGYGYTF.